This is a list of T cell receptor beta chains from one sample in a study of T cell repertoires in aging, cancer and after chemotherapy. MiXCR was run by TCRdb on the multiplex PCR reads, yielding one entry per CDR3 protein. The sample holds a few thousand distinct CDR3 sequences, over 20% seen once. Input material: blood. The origin of the receptors is a human donor in good health. The donor label of this sample is uncertain. Both conserved end residues are part of each CDR3. D genes are given only for firm matches. The listing skips clone size in some rows; elsewhere it reads once, few, many or a size class.

NA	NA	15	TRBV7-9	TRBJ2-5	TGTGCCAGCAGCTTGCGGGCAGGGATCGAAGAGACCCAGTACTTC	CASSLRAGIEETQYF
NA	NA	18	TRBV5-6	TRBJ2-6	TGTGCCAGCAGCCGCTCGCTAGAGGATCACTCTTGGGCCAACGTCCTGACTTTC	CASSRSLEDHSWANVLTF
medium-sized	NA	16	TRBV19	TRBJ1-4	TGTGCCAGTAGTTTCGGGCCTGCAACGGGTAATGAAAAACTGTTTTTT	CASSFGPATGNEKLFF
few	NA	15	TRBV5-8	TRBJ2-1	TGTGCCAGCAGCTTGGCGGGACTCTGGTACAATGAGCAGTTCTTC	CASSLAGLWYNEQFF
few	NA	14	TRBV5-6	TRBJ1-2	TGTGCCAGCAGCTTGGCCGGGCCTCGCTATGGCTACACCTTC	CASSLAGPRYGYTF
medium-sized	NA	13	TRBV27	TRBJ2-3	TGTGCCAGCAGTTTTTATGGTACAGATACGCAGTATTTT	CASSFYGTDTQYF
NA	NA	19	TRBV21-1	TRBJ2-5	TGTGCCAGCAGCAAAGTGGGCAGGGGCTGGTGGGGGCGAAAAGAGACCCAGTACTTC	CASSKVGRGWWGRKETQYF
medium-sized	NA	14	TRBV11-1	TRBJ1-4	TGTGCCAGCAGCTTTGGCGCAACTAATGAAAAACTGTTTTTT	CASSFGATNEKLFF
medium-sized	NA	12	TRBV6-5	TRBJ1-2	TGTGCCAGCCTTAGCGGGATCTATGGCTACACCTTC	CASLSGIYGYTF
once	NA	13	TRBV7-2	TRBJ1-5	TGTGCCAGCAGCTTCGGGTTCAATCAGCCCCAGCATTTT	CASSFGFNQPQHF
NA	NA	14	TRBV5-1	TRBJ2-3	TGCGCCAGCAGCTCAACGACAGCCACAGATACGCAGTATTTT	CASSSTTATDTQYF
NA	NA	15	TRBV6-5	TRBJ2-1	TGTGCCAGCAGTCTCCGAAAGTTGTCGGACGATGAGCAGTTCTTC	CASSLRKLSDDEQFF
NA	TRBD1	15	TRBV20-1	TRBJ1-6	TGCAGTGCTTTCGGACAGGGGGGTTATAATTCACCCCTCCACTTT	CSAFGQGGYNSPLHF
medium-sized	NA	15	TRBV12-3/TRBV12-4	TRBJ1-1	TGTGCCAGCAGTCTCCAACAGGGACTGAACACTGAAGCTTTCTTT	CASSLQQGLNTEAFF
NA	TRBD1	15	TRBV30	TRBJ2-6	TGTGCCTGGTCGGGACAGGGGAAAGGGGCCAACGTCCTGACTTTC	CAWSGQGKGANVLTF
medium-sized	TRBD1	16	TRBV19	TRBJ1-5	TGTGCCAGTAATTTCGGACAGGGGGTATCCAATCAGCCCCAGCATTTT	CASNFGQGVSNQPQHF
medium-sized	NA	16	TRBV6-2/TRBV6-3	TRBJ2-7	TGTGCCAGCAGTCCCTACCTAGCGTCCGCTATCCCGGAGCAGTACTTC	CASSPYLASAIPEQYF
medium-sized	TRBD2	16	TRBV7-6	TRBJ2-2	TGTGCCAGCAGCCTCCAAGGGGAGGGCCTTACCGGGGAGCTGTTTTTT	CASSLQGEGLTGELFF
NA	TRBD1	14	TRBV10-2	TRBJ2-2	TGCGCCAGCAGAAAGGGACAGATGTTCGGGGAGCTGTTTTTT	CASRKGQMFGELFF
NA	NA	15	TRBV5-6	TRBJ2-7	TGTGCCAGCAGCTTGATTGCCCGACGGGCCTACGAGCAGTACTTC	CASSLIARRAYEQYF
NA	TRBD1	14	TRBV5-5	TRBJ1-4	TGTGCCAGCAGCCAAGTGACAGGGTGGGAAAAACTGTTTTTT	CASSQVTGWEKLFF
NA	NA	16	TRBV5-6	TRBJ2-5	TGTGCCAGCAGCTTAGACGAGGACACCGAACAAGAGACCCAGTACTTC	CASSLDEDTEQETQYF
few	NA	15	TRBV9	TRBJ2-3	TGTGCCAGCAGCGGCGTCAACGAGTTGGCAGATACGCAGTATTTT	CASSGVNELADTQYF
NA	TRBD1	16	TRBV19	TRBJ1-5	TGTGCCAGTAGCTGGGGACAGGGGAGAAGCAATCAGCCCCAGCATTTT	CASSWGQGRSNQPQHF
NA	NA	17	TRBV7-3	TRBJ2-3	TGTGCCAGCAGCCGGGGGAATACGCCCCAGCGCCCAGATACGCAGTATTTT	CASSRGNTPQRPDTQYF
NA	NA	13	TRBV7-2	TRBJ1-5	TGTGCCAGCAGCTCTATCCTGGGGCAGCCCCAGCATTTT	CASSSILGQPQHF
medium-sized	NA	17	TRBV5-6	TRBJ2-1	TGTGCCAGCAGCCAGTTGCCCGGGACCAAATCCTACAATGAGCAGTTCTTC	CASSQLPGTKSYNEQFF
few	NA	16	TRBV6-1	TRBJ1-5	TGTGCCAGCAGTGAAGGTCAGGTTTATAGCAATCAGCCCCAGCATTTT	CASSEGQVYSNQPQHF
NA	TRBD1	16	TRBV24-1	TRBJ2-1	TGTGCCACCAGTGATTGGGGGACAGGGGGCAAGAATGAGCAGTTCTTC	CATSDWGTGGKNEQFF
NA	NA	14	TRBV7-9	TRBJ2-7	TGTGCCAGCAGCTTAGCGCTAATCCCCAACGAGCAGTACTTC	CASSLALIPNEQYF
medium-sized	NA	14	TRBV19	TRBJ2-3	TGTGCCAGTAGTATAAGGTGGAGCACAGATACGCAGTATTTT	CASSIRWSTDTQYF
few	TRBD2	15	TRBV5-1	TRBJ2-1	TGCGCCAGCAGCGGAAGACTAGCGGGAGTTAATGAGCAGTTCTTC	CASSGRLAGVNEQFF
medium-sized	NA	14	TRBV19	TRBJ2-1	TGTGCCAGTAGTCGGGCGAGTACCCGTCCTGAGCAGTTCTTC	CASSRASTRPEQFF
NA	NA	14	TRBV15	TRBJ2-3	TGTGCCACCAGCAGAGATGACAGAACAGATACGCAGTATTTT	CATSRDDRTDTQYF
NA	NA	15	TRBV7-9	TRBJ1-4	TGTGCCAGCAGCCTGGCTATGGGACCTAATGAAAAACTGTTTTTT	CASSLAMGPNEKLFF
few	NA	12	TRBV20-1	TRBJ2-1	TGCAGTGCTAGAGACTCCGACAGTGAGCAGTTCTTC	CSARDSDSEQFF